A single sample gave rise to the 13 T cell receptor beta chains below, sequenced in a study of blood T cell repertoires in COVID-19. The assay was immunoSEQ multiplex PCR, and TCRdb's table has in-frame clones only and misses some. The sample has under 350,000 clones; around nine tenths are singletons. The specimen sequenced was peripheral blood. These receptors were collected from a man over 45 with acute or convalescent COVID-19.

A single count supports this clone. The chain joins TRBV18 to TRBJ1-1; no reliable D call. CDR3 length: 15 residues. The V gene lost 0 bases and the J gene lost 4 bases, with 12 bases spanning the gap. Germline V gene lookup returns CDR1 KGHSH and CDR2 LQKENI. For the CDR3, the DNA is TGTGCCAGCTCACCACCCCAGCAGGCTGGCACTGAAGCTTTCTTT. This codes for CASSPPQQAGTEAFF. The full variable domain, with the rest looked up from reference TRBV18 and TRBJ1-1, is NAGVMQNPRHLVRRRGQEARLRCSPMKGHSHVYWYRQLPEEGLKFMVYLQKENIIDESGMPKERFSAEFPKEGPSILRIQQVVRGDSAAYFCASSPPQQAGTEAFFGQGTRLTVV.

The rearrangement uses TRBV18 and TRBJ1-1, with TRBD1 matching 8 bases. Germline V gene lookup returns CDR1 KGHSH and CDR2 LQKENI. The length of the CDR3 is 13 residues. The ends lost 5 bases at V and 11 bases at J; junction bases unmatched: 10. CDR3 in DNA: TGTGCCAGCTCATCGGGGGCAGGGGGCGAGGCTTTCTTT. Translation: CASSSGAGGEAFF.

The chain joins TRBV5-6 to TRBJ1-5; TRBD1 matches at 9 bases. Germline-derived CDR1 and CDR2 are SGHDT and YYEEEE. This CDR3 has 15 amino acids. V was clipped by 4 bases and J by 7 bases; unmatched bases: 9. The CDR3: CASSRLQGAGQPQHF. As DNA, the CDR3 is TGTGCCAGCAGCCGGTTACAGGGGGCTGGGCAGCCCCAGCATTTT.

This rearrangement joins TRBV2 to TRBJ1-2; D may be TRBD1 (6 bases). This CDR3 has 14 residues. Per germline, CDR1 SNHLY and CDR2 FYNNEI. The V gene lost 6 bases and the J gene lost 6 bases, with 17 bases spanning the gap. The CDR3 DNA sequence: TGTGCCAGCAGATCGGGACACCCTGGACATGGCTACACCTTC. It is translated as CASRSGHPGHGYTF.

V is TRBV3-1 (or the pseudogene TRBV3-2) and J is TRBJ2-5; tentative D call: TRBD2 (5 bases). V lost 1 base and J 3 bases, leaving 15 bases between the germline ends. Per the germline V gene, CDR1 is LGHDT and CDR2 is YNNKEL (reference sequence). The CDR3 length is 16 residues. CDR3 DNA: TGTGCCAGCAGCCAAGTGTCCCCGGTGGGAGAAGAGACCCAGTACTTC. This translates into CASSQVSPVGEETQYF.

V and J are TRBV10-3 and TRBJ1-4; D not resolved. V was pared by 4 bases and J by 8 bases, with 14 bases between. Germline-derived CDR1 and CDR2 are ENHRY and SYGVKD. The CDR3 is 14 residues long. CDR3 DNA sequence: TGTGCCATCAGTGGGTCTGAAACGGGGGAAAAACTGTTTTTT. Protein: CAISGSETGEKLFF.

The rearrangement joins TRBV20-1 to TRBJ1-3; tentatively, D is TRBD1 (5 bases). The length of the CDR3 is 15 residues. The V gene's germline CDR1 is DFQATT and CDR2 SNEGSKA (reference sequence). V shed 3 bases and J shed 0 bases, with 12 bases lying between them. The CDR3 loop reads CSASRGGISGNTIYF. In DNA form, the CDR3 reads TGCAGTGCTAGTCGGGGGGGAATCTCTGGAAACACCATATATTTT.

The rearrangement joins TRBV11-1 to TRBJ2-7; possibly TRBD2 for D (7 bases). The CDR3 has 15 amino acids. Between the trimmed V and J ends, which lost 3 bases and 1 base, there was a span of 13 bases. Germline CDR1 SGHAT, CDR2 FQDESV (reference sequence). CDR3 in amino acids: CASSFQGRGSYEQYF. CDR3 nucleotide sequence: TGTGCCAGCAGCTTCCAGGGGCGGGGGTCCTACGAGCAGTACTTC.

The chain combines TRBV6-5 with TRBJ1-1; the D gene is possibly TRBD1 (6 bases). CDR3 length equals 15 residues. Trimming removed 6 bases from V and 4 bases from J, with 18 bases in between. Germline V CDR1 and CDR2: MNHEY, SVGAGI. The CDR3 here is CASSPPGRGSTEAFF. The CDR3 DNA sequence: TGTGCCAGCAGCCCCCCGGGCAGGGGAAGCACTGAAGCTTTCTTT.

The chain is built from TRBV10-1 and TRBJ1-1, with 7 bases identical to TRBD1. Germline CDR1 and CDR2: WNHNN and SYGVQD (reference sequence). This CDR3 has 14 residues. After removal of 2 bases from V and 5 bases from J, the junction contained 5 bases not matched to a gene. In DNA form, the CDR3 reads TGCGCCAGCAGTGAGACACAGGGGAGGACTGAAGCTTTCTTT. Residues: CASSETQGRTEAFF.

This clone was observed a single time. The V gene is TRBV12-3 or TRBV12-4, the J gene TRBJ1-5; D not resolved. The CDR3 contains 13 residues. V lost 5 bases, J lost 5 bases, and 10 bases lay in between. The CDR3 is CASSLGNYQPQHF. The DNA for the CDR3 is TGTGCCAGCAGTCTGGGCAACTATCAGCCCCAGCATTTT.

The chain carries TRBV5-1 and TRBJ2-1; 7 positions match TRBD1. The CDR3 is 21 amino acids. V gave up 5 bases and J gave up 5 bases; unmatched junction bases: 28. CDR1 is SGHRS, CDR2 YFSETQ, per germline. This chain's CDR3 is CASRADLTDRAPEGIHNEQFF. The CDR3 nucleotides are TGCGCCAGCAGGGCCGACCTTACCGACAGGGCCCCCGAGGGAATACACAATGAGCAGTTCTTC.

V is TRBV30 and J is TRBJ1-2; 10 bases are shared with TRBD1. J was trimmed by 6 bases and V by 0 bases; bases with no gene match: 7. CDR1 GTSNPN and CDR2 SVGIG come from the germline V gene (reference sequence). The CDR3 spans 15 residues. The chain's CDR3 is CAWSVRQGAVNGYTF. CDR3 bases: TGTGCCTGGAGTGTACGACAGGGGGCAGTGAATGGCTACACCTTC.